This TCR beta chain came from a study of CD8 T cells in ankylosing spondylitis. General study results and limits: For ankylosing spondylitis blood, a TCR beta motif of fewer than 10 highly homologous variants appeared characteristic.

Trimming stripped 5 bases from V and 0 bases from J, with 17 bases between. CDR3 size: 15 residues. Per the germline V gene, CDR1 is SQVTM and CDR2 is ANQGSEA. MiXCR was run by TCRdb on the 5' RACE reads, yielding one entry per CDR3 protein. The sample carries about 140,000 distinct CDR3 sequences, just under 7.5% recorded once. Ten or more counts support this clonotype. Its antigen is currently unknown. Sequenced input: blood, either unsorted or a sorted T cell fraction (not recorded which). The sequence was collected from a female donor with ankylosing spondylitis or in good health (not recorded which). The V call is TRBV29-1, the J call TRBJ2-7, with D perhaps TRBD1 (6 bases). CDR3 residues: CSVTTTGTGSYEQYF. The CDR3 nucleotides are TGCAGCGTTACGACGACAGGAACCGGCTCCTACGAGCAGTACTTC.